This TCR beta chain was documented in a study of T cells in Graves' hyperthyroidism and ophthalmopathy. Researchers took RNA transcripts and amplified the TCR beta CDR3 regions from them. TCR CDR3 underwent first-round RT-PCR with the HTBI primer set. Each CDR3 protein is one row after TCRdb ran MiXCR on the multiplex PCR reads. This table holds a few hundred thousand distinct CDR3 sequences, about 15% found once. Sampled blood dates from first hyperthyroidism diagnosis, and it precedes any ophthalmopathy symptoms. The receptor was derived from a woman between 18 and 29 years old with Graves' hyperthyroidism that later progressed to Graves' ophthalmopathy. The sample consisted of blood.

CDR3 DNA sequence: TGTGCCAGCAGTGAAGGCAGGGGCGGTTTCTTGGAGTACTTC. This codes for CASSEGRGGFLEYF. V gene TRBV2 combines with J gene TRBJ2-5; weak D call: TRBD1 (6 bases). CDR3 length: 14 amino acids. With 1 base removed from V and 12 bases from J, the gap between germline ends came to 18 bases. Germline lookup yields CDR1 SNHLY and CDR2 FYNNEI.